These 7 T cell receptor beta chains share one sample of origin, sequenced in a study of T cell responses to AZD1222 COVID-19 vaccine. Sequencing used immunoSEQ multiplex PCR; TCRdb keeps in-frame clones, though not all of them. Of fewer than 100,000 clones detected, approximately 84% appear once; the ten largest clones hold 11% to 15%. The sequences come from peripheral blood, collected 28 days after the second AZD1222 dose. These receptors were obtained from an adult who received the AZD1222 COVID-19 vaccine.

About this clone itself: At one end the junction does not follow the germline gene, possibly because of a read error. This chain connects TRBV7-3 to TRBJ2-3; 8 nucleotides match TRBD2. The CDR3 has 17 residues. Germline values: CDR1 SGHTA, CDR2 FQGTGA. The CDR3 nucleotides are TGTGCCAGCAGCCTAACCACGACTAGCGCCGTCACAGATACGCAGTATTTT. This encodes CASSLTTTSAVTDTQYF.

The chain's CDR3 is CASSDETGTRNYEQYF. In DNA form, the CDR3 reads TGTGCCAGCAGTGATGAAACCGGGACTAGGAACTACGAGCAGTACTTC. V gene TRBV2 combines with J gene TRBJ2-7; 8 bases align to TRBD2. This CDR3 region has 16 residues. Germline-derived CDR1 and CDR2 are SNHLY and FYNNEI. V trimming: 3 bases; J trimming: 3 bases; junction bases outside the gene matches: 10.

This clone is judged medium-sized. As DNA, the CDR3 is TGTGCCAGCACACCTAGCGTCACAGATACGCAGTATTTT. It codes for CASTPSVTDTQYF. The J gene is TRBJ2-3, the V gene TRBV7-9, with D maybe TRBD2 (6 bases). The CDR3 has 13 residues. Trimming removed 7 bases at V and 2 bases at J, with 10 bases between. The germline V gene has CDR1 SEHNR and CDR2 FQNEAQ (reference sequence).

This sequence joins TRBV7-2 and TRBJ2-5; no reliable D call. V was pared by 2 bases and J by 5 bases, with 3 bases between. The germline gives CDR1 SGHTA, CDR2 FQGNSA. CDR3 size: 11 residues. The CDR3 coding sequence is TGTGCCAGCAGCTTAACGGAGACCCAGTACTTC. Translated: CASSLTETQYF.

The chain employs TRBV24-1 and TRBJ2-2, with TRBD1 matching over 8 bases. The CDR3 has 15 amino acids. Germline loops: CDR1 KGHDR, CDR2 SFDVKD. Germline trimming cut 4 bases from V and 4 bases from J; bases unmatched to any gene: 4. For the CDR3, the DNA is TGTGCCACCAGTGAATCCGGGACAGGCACCGGGGAGCTGTTTTTT. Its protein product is CATSESGTGTGELFF.

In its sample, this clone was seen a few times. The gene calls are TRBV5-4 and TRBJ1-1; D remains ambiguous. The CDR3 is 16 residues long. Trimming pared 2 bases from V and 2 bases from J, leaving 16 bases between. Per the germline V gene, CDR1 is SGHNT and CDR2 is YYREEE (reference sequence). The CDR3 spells CASSLGISVLNTEAFF. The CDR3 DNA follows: TGTGCCAGCAGCTTAGGAATAAGCGTCCTTAACACTGAAGCTTTCTTT.

The CDR3 DNA follows: TGTGCCAGTAGTACACAGGGGCTGTTCGAAAAACTGTTTTTT. Translation gives CASSTQGLFEKLFF. The chain combines TRBV19 with TRBJ1-4; 7 bases map to TRBD1. The CDR3 is 14 residues long. Germline-derived CDR1 and CDR2 are LNHDA and SQIVND (reference sequence). V was pared by 4 bases and J by 8 bases, with 7 bases of the junction left unmatched.